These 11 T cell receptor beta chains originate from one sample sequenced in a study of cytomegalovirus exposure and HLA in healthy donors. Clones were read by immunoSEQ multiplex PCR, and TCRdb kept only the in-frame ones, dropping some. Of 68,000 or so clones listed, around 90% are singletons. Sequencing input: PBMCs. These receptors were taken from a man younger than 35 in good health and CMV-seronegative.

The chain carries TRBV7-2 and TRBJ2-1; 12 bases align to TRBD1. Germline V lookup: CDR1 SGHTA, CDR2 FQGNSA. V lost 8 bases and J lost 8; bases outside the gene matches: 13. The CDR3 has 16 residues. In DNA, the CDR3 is TGTGCCAGCGGGACTTCCGGGACAGGGGGCTATTATGAGCAGTTCTTC. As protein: CASGTSGTGGYYEQFF.

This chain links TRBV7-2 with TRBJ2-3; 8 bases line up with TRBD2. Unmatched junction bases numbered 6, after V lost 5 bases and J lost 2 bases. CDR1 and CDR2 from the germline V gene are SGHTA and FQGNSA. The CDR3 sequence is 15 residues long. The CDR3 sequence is CASSQQAGDTDTQYF. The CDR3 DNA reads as TGTGCCAGCAGCCAGCAAGCGGGAGACACAGATACGCAGTATTTT.

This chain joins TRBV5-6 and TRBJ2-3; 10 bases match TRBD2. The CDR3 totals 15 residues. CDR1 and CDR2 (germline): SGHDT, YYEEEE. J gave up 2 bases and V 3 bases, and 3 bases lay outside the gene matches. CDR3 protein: CASSYGLADTDTQYF. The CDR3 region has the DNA TGTGCCAGCAGCTACGGACTAGCGGACACAGATACGCAGTATTTT.

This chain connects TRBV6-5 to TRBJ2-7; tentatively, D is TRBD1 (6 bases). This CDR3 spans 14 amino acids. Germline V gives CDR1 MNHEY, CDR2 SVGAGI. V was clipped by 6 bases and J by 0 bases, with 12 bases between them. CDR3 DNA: TGTGCCAGCAGATGGCGGACAGACTCCTACGAGCAGTACTTC. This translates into CASRWRTDSYEQYF.

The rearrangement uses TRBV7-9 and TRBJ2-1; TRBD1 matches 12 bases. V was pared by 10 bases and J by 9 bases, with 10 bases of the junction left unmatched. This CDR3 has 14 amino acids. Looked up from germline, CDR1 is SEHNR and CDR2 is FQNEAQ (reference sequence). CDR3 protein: CATETGTGGREQFF. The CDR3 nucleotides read TGTGCCACCGAAACCGGGACAGGGGGCCGTGAGCAGTTCTTC.

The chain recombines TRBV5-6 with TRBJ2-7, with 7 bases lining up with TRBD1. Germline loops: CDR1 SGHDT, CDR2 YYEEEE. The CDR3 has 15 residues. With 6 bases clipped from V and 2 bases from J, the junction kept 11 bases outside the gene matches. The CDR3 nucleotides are TGTGCCAGCACCTATCTCGACAGGGTTGCCTACGAGCAGTACTTC. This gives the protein CASTYLDRVAYEQYF.

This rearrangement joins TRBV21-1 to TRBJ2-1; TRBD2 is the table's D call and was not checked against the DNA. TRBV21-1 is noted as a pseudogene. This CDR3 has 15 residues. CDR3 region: CASSSQTGGGNEQFF. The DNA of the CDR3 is TGTGCCAGCAGCAGTCAAACGGGAGGGGGGAATGAGCAGTTCTTC.

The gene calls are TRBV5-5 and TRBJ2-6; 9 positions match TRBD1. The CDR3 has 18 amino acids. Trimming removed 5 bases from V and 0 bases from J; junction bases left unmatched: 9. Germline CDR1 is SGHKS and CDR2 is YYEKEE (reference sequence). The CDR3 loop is CASRYPGTGPSGANVLTF. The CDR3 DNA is TGTGCCAGCAGGTATCCCGGGACAGGGCCCTCTGGGGCCAACGTCCTGACTTTC.

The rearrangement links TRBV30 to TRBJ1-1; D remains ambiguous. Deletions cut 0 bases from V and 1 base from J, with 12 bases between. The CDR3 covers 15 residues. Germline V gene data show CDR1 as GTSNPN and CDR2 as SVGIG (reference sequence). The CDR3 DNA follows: TGTGCCTGGAGTGTACTTAGCTCTCCGAACACTGAAGCTTTCTTT. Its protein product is CAWSVLSSPNTEAFF. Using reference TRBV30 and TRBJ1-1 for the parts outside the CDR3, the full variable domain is SQTIHQWPATLVQPVGSPLSLECTVEGTSNPNLYWYRQAAGRGLQLLFYSVGIGQISSEVPQNLSASRPQDRQFILSSKKLLLSDSGFYLCAWSVLSSPNTEAFFGQGTRLTVV.

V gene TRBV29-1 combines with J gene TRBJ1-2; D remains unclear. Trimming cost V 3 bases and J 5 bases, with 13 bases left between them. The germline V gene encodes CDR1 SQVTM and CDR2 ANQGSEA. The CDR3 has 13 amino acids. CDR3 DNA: TGCAGCGTTGACAGACTAGGGCGTTATGGCTACACCTTC. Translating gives CSVDRLGRYGYTF. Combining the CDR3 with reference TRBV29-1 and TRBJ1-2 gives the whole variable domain SAVISQKPSRDICQRGTSLTIQCQVDSQVTMMFWYRQQPGQSLTLIATANQGSEATYESGFVIDKFPISRPNLTFSTLTVSNMSPEDSSIYLCSVDRLGRYGYTFGSGTRLTVV.

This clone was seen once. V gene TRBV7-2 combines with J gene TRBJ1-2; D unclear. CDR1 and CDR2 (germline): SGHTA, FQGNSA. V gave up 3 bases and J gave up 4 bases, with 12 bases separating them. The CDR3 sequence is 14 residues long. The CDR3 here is CASSLREASYGYTF. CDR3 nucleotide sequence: TGTGCCAGCAGCTTGAGGGAAGCGAGCTATGGCTACACCTTC.